This TCR beta chain was captured in a study of T cells in localized non-small cell lung cancer. TCRdb keeps only in-frame clones here, not all; method: immunoSEQ multiplex PCR. The sample holds about 43,000 clones; 75% to 95% are singletons and the top ten take 8% to 11%. The CDR3 totals 15 residues. Trimming removed 0 bases from V and 10 bases from J, with 13 bases in between. Germline assignment: CDR1 SGHDN and CDR2 FVKESK. Regarding this clone: As yet, its antigen is unknown.

Findings and limits, study-wide: Increased T cell density in blood showed an association with longer overall survival. Uninvolved adjacent lung had the highest recorded T cell clonality, with tumor below it. Median 57 top-100 tumor clones were shared with paired adjacent lung.

Source: PBMCs, taken before any cancer treatment. J is TRBJ1-6 and V is TRBV14; weak D call: TRBD1 (5 bases). The sequence was obtained from a woman between 35 and 75 years old with stage II lung adenocarcinoma. CDR3 sequence: CASSQDQGPWSPLHF. In nucleotides, the CDR3 is TGTGCCAGCAGCCAAGATCAGGGCCCCTGGTCACCCCTCCACTTT. Full variable domain (outside the CDR3, taken from reference TRBV14 and TRBJ1-6): EAGVTQFPSHSVIEKGQTVTLRCDPISGHDNLYWYRRVMGKEIKFLLHFVKESKQDESGMPNNRFLAERTGGTYSTLKVQPAELEDSGVYFCASSQDQGPWSPLHFGNGTRLTVT.